This entry concerns a single T cell receptor beta chain. Original data processing: The assay estimated nucleated cells by amplifying reference gene primers. The table came from immunoSEQ multiplex PCR; TCRdb's copy has only in-frame clones and leaves some out. V, J and clone size derive from that table, while D and trimming were established from the DNA sequence. Of about 120,000 clones listed, almost 90% are singletons. The sample belongs to a study of blood T cell repertoires in COVID-19. As for the study in general: Italy, Spain and the United States were the sources of the convalescent and acute COVID-19 samples.

This sequence was found in a woman aged 60 to 75 with COVID-19, enrolled during active disease. Sample: peripheral blood.

In DNA form, the CDR3 reads TGTGCCAGTAGTCCTGACAGGGATACGCTAGCAGATACGCAGTATTTT. It is translated as CASSPDRDTLADTQYF. The genes are TRBV19 and TRBJ2-3, with TRBD1 matching 7 bases. The CDR3 is 16 amino acids. Germline CDR1 reads LNHDA; CDR2 reads SQIVND (reference sequence). V shed 5 bases, J shed 4 bases, and the junction held 12 bases outside the gene matches.